Described below is a single T cell receptor (beta chain) sequence and its context. Across fewer than 25 US areas, participants ranged in age from about 18 to 90 years. Participants had their cohort set by participant-reported clinical history. Exposed study participants had met a COVID-19 case within 2 weeks before entry. This table comes from immunoSEQ multiplex PCR, and its TCRdb copy is limited to in-frame clones, with some not included. The table includes about 300,000 clones, around 92% detected once. The CDR3 is 14 amino acids. V was clipped by 3 bases and J by 3 bases; unmatched bases: 1. Germline V gene lookup returns CDR1 KGHSH and CDR2 LQKENI. These data are taken from a study of blood T cell repertoires in COVID-19. Study-level information: Samples taken during acute and convalescent COVID-19 were collected in the United States, Italy and Spain.

The receptor was derived from a woman between 45 and 65 years old who had been exposed to COVID-19. Material for sequencing was PBMCs or T cells enriched from blood (not recorded which). The V gene is TRBV18, the J gene TRBJ2-7, with 11 positions matching TRBD2. As DNA, the CDR3 is TGTGCCAGCTCACCGACTAGCGGGGACTACGAGCAGTACTTC. Its protein product is CASSPTSGDYEQYF.